What follows describes a single TCR beta chain. Its cognate antigen is unknown. The CDR3 covers 14 residues. V shed 1 base and J shed 0 bases, with 4 bases lying between them. The sort gate was single viable CD3+CD4+CD8-CD45RO+ cells for memory CD4+ T cells. Serum IgG to CMV pp150, pp28, p38 and p52 defined serostatus. Positive selection with CD4 microbeads enriched total CD4+ T cells. Original handling: After removing out-of-frame reads, 2,204,828 distinct TCRbeta sequences remained. This table comes from immunoSEQ multiplex PCR, and its TCRdb copy is limited to in-frame clones, with some not included. V and J calls and clone size come straight from that table; D and trimming were deduced from the DNA. The table shows 50,000 to 65,000 clones, with roughly three quarters occurring only once. This specimen belongs to a study of memory CD4+ T cells and cytomegalovirus serostatus. Overall study results and limits: CD4+ memory repertoires contained about two fifths of the roughly 160 reported CMV TCRbeta sequences.

The J gene is TRBJ2-2, the V gene TRBV5-3; D not certain. TRBV5-3 is assigned to the ORF class and has an uncertain function. The sample taken for sequencing was memory CD4+ T cells from blood. This clonotype was sampled from an adult in good health and CMV-seronegative. Written as DNA, the CDR3 is TGTGCCAGAAGCTTGCGGGCGAACACCGGGGAGCTGTTTTTT. Its translation is CARSLRANTGELFF.